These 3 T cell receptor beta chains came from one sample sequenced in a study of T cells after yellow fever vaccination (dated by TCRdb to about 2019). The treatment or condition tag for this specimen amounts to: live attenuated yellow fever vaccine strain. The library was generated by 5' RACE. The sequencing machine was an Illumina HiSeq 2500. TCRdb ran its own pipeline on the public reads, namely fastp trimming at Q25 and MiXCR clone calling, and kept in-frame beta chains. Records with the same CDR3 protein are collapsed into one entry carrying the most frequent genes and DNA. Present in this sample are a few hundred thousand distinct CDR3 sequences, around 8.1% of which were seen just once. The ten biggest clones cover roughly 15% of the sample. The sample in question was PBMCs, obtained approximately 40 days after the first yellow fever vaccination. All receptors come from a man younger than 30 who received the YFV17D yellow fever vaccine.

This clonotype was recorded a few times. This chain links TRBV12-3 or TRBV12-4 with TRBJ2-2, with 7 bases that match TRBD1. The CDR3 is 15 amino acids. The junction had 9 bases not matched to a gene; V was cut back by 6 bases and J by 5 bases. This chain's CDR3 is CASRDDRVGTGELFF. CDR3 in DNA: TGTGCCAGCAGGGACGACAGGGTCGGAACCGGGGAGCTGTTTTTT.

The CDR3 DNA sequence: TGCGCCAGCAGACCCAGCGGAAAAGAGACCCAGTACTTC. Translating gives CASRPSGKETQYF. This rearrangement joins TRBV5-1 to TRBJ2-5; tentatively, D is TRBD2 (5 bases). V was pared by 5 bases and J by 3 bases, with 11 bases between. The CDR3 loop spans 13 amino acids. Germline V gene lookup returns CDR1 SGHRS and CDR2 YFSETQ.

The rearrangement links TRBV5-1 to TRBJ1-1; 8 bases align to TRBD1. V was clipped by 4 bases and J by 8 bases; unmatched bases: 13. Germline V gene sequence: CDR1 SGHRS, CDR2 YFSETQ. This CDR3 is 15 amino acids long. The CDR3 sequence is CASSNFWGQVPEAFF. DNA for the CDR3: TGCGCCAGCAGCAATTTCTGGGGACAGGTCCCCGAAGCTTTCTTT.